Below, 22 T cell receptor beta chains from the same sample are listed, as sequenced in a study of vaccination and CD4 T cells after COVID-19. Cultured CD4+ T-cell DNA underwent Oncomine TCR Beta short-read sequencing. MiXCR was run by TCRdb on the PCR reads, yielding one entry per CDR3 protein. The sample holds about 14,000 distinct CDR3 sequences; under 40% are singletons and the top ten take about 10%. Specified treatment: roughly 11-day PBMC culture with coronavirus spike peptide pools or control peptides (ViraFEST assay). The antigens these receptors bind are not known. The specimen sequenced was CD4+ T cells from blood, cultured in vitro. These receptors originate from a human donor who had recovered from COVID-19.

The rearrangement uses TRBV5-5 and TRBJ1-4; D is ambiguous. Deletions cut 3 bases from V and 4 bases from J, with 13 bases between. The CDR3 covers 15 residues. The germline gives CDR1 SGHKS, CDR2 YYEKEE (reference sequence). CDR3 nucleotides: TGTGCCAGCAGCTCGATGGTAGGGTATAATGAAAAACTGTTTTTT. Its protein product is CASSSMVGYNEKLFF. Using reference TRBV5-5 and TRBJ1-4 for the parts outside the CDR3, the full variable domain is DAGVTQSPTHLIKTRGQQVTLRCSPISGHKSVSWYQQVLGQGPQFIFQYYEKEERGRGNFPDRFSARQFPNYSSELNVNALLLGDSALYLCASSSMVGYNEKLFFGSGTQLSVL.

Worth noting for this clonotype: The junction departs from the called germline gene at one end, perhaps through a read error. This chain's CDR3 is CASSFSGSTGNEQFF. Here the CDR3 DNA reads TGTGCCAGCAGCTTTAGCGGGAGTACGGGAAATGAGCAGTTCTTC. J is TRBJ2-1 and V is TRBV5-3; 9 nucleotides agree with TRBD2. TRBV5-3 is reported as an ORF; its role is uncertain. There are 15 residues in the CDR3.

The J gene is TRBJ2-7, the V gene TRBV19; TRBD2 might be the D (5 bases). CDR1 and CDR2 from the germline V gene are LNHDA and SQIVND (reference sequence). Trimming shortened V by 6 bases and J by 5 bases, and 8 bases separated the two germline ends. The CDR3 totals 11 residues. The CDR3 reads CASRKGDEQYF. In DNA form, the CDR3 reads TGTGCCAGTAGGAAGGGAGACGAGCAGTACTTC.

This chain links TRBV27 with TRBJ1-1; 7 bases are a match to TRBD1. Germline CDR1 reads MNHEY; CDR2 reads SMNVEV (reference sequence). J gave up 6 bases and V 1 base, and 11 bases lay outside the gene matches. This CDR3 spans 16 amino acids. In DNA form, the CDR3 reads TGTGCCAGCAGTTTATTCGCCCCGGGACAGTCCTCTGAAGCTTTCTTT. Residues: CASSLFAPGQSSEAFF.

This clonotype was observed a few times. The rearrangement uses TRBV2 and TRBJ1-6; 8 bases line up with TRBD1. With 4 bases clipped from V and 9 bases from J, the junction kept 8 bases outside the gene matches. Per the germline V gene, CDR1 is SNHLY and CDR2 is FYNNEI. This CDR3 comprises 15 residues. This CDR3 reads CASSVGQGQLSPLHF. Written as DNA, the CDR3 is TGTGCCAGCAGTGTAGGACAGGGTCAACTTTCACCCCTCCACTTT.

This clonotype came up a few times. The chain has TRBV5-4 and TRBJ2-7; D is tentatively TRBD1 or TRBD2 (6 bases each). Trimming removed 0 bases from V and 0 bases from J, with 13 bases in between. Germline-derived CDR1 and CDR2 are SGHNT and YYREEE (reference sequence). The CDR3 is 16 amino acids. In DNA, the CDR3 is TGTGCCAGCAGCTTGGGAGGGGGGAGTAACTCCTACGAGCAGTACTTC. Translating it yields CASSLGGGSNSYEQYF.

The chain joins TRBV28 to TRBJ1-2, with 10 bases matching TRBD1. Losses at the gene ends were 6 bases for V and 7 bases for J; bases not matched to a gene: 5. From germline, CDR1 is MDHEN and CDR2 SYDVKM. The CDR3 is 13 amino acids. CDR3 sequence reads: CASRTGGGFGYTF. DNA for the CDR3: TGTGCCAGCAGGACAGGGGGCGGGTTTGGCTACACCTTC.

This clonotype was counted only a few times. V usage is TRBV15 and J usage is TRBJ1-5, with D possibly being TRBD1 (5 bases). Per germline, CDR1 LNHNV and CDR2 YYDKDF (reference sequence). The CDR3 has 18 residues. V lost 1 base and J 0 bases, leaving 16 bases between the germline ends. CDR3 in amino acids: CATSRVKWGGDSNQPQHF. CDR3 nucleotides: TGTGCCACCAGCAGAGTAAAATGGGGGGGAGATAGCAATCAGCCCCAGCATTTT.

This clonotype was observed a few times. The chain employs TRBV7-2 and TRBJ1-3; TRBD1 matches 7 bases. After removal of 3 bases from V and 4 bases from J, the junction contained 6 bases not matched to a gene. CDR3 length: 15 amino acids. The germline gives CDR1 SGHTA, CDR2 FQGNSA. For the CDR3, the DNA is TGTGCCAGCAGCTTCACCGGGACAGAGGGAAACACCATATATTTT. Amino acid sequence: CASSFTGTEGNTIYF. The full variable domain, with the rest looked up from reference TRBV7-2 and TRBJ1-3, is GAGVSQSPSNKVTEKGKDVELRCDPISGHTALYWYRQSLGQGLEFLIYFQGNSAPDKSGLPSDRFSAERTGGSVSTLTIQRTQQEDSAVYLCASSFTGTEGNTIYFGEGSWLTVV.

The sample holds a few counts of this clonotype. This sequence joins TRBV7-6 and TRBJ1-5; 7 bases are a match to TRBD1. Germline-derived CDR1 and CDR2 are SGHVS and FNYEAQ. After removal of 5 bases from V and 8 bases from J, the junction contained 6 bases not matched to a gene. This CDR3 contains 13 residues. DNA for the CDR3: TGTGCCAGCAGCCCGACAGGGAGGGAGCCCCAGCATTTT. Residues: CASSPTGREPQHF.

This clonotype was recorded a few times. V gene TRBV7-2 combines with J gene TRBJ2-5; the match to TRBD1 covers 7 bases. The trim removed 1 base at V and 5 bases at J, leaving 7 bases unmatched. Germline CDR1 and CDR2: SGHTA and FQGNSA. The CDR3 has 15 amino acids. The CDR3 DNA is TGTGCCAGCAGCTTAGTAGGGGGCTTGGGGGAGACCCAGTACTTC. Its protein product is CASSLVGGLGETQYF.

In this sample, this clonotype turned up a few times. The rearrangement joins TRBV20-1 to TRBJ2-7; D perhaps matches TRBD2 (5 bases). There are 14 residues in the CDR3. The V end lost 1 base, the J end lost 2 bases, and 12 bases lay between the germline ends. Germline lookup yields CDR1 DFQATT and CDR2 SNEGSKA (reference sequence). In DNA form, the CDR3 reads TGCAGTGCTAGAGGGGCGGAGGCCACCTACGAGCAGTACTTC. Residues: CSARGAEATYEQYF.

The V and J genes are TRBV28 and TRBJ1-5; 8 bases fit TRBD1. The CDR3 has 15 residues. Germline V CDR1 and CDR2: MDHEN, SYDVKM. After removal of 2 bases from V and 4 bases from J, the junction contained 4 bases not matched to a gene. The CDR3 sequence is CASSLAGGVNQPQHF. The CDR3 region has the DNA TGTGCCAGCAGTTTAGCAGGGGGCGTTAATCAGCCCCAGCATTTT. The variable domain in full, with the rest retrieved from reference TRBV28 and TRBJ1-5, is DVKVTQSSRYLVKRTGEKVFLECVQDMDHENMFWYRQDPGLGLRLIYFSYDVKMKEKGDIPEGYSVSREKKERFSLILESASTNQTSMYLCASSLAGGVNQPQHFGDGTRLSIL.

This clonotype showed up just a few times. The V and J genes are TRBV19 and TRBJ1-6, with a possible D match to TRBD1 (5 bases). CDR1 is LNHDA and CDR2 is SQIVND in the germline V gene (reference sequence). Trimming left V 3 bases short and J 9 bases short, with 12 bases between. CDR3 length: 14 residues. The CDR3 DNA sequence: TGTGCCAGTAGTATCGGAGGCCAGGGTTCACCCCTCCACTTT. Translating gives CASSIGGQGSPLHF.

V gene TRBV11-2 combines with J gene TRBJ1-1; D is possibly TRBD1 (5 bases). The germline CDR1 and CDR2 sequences are SGHAT and FQNNGV. V lost 1 base and J lost 9, with 15 bases in between. The CDR3 is 14 residues long. The CDR3 DNA reads TGTGCCAGCAGCTTAGGGGGGACGGCCGGAAAAGCTTTCTTT. It is translated as CASSLGGTAGKAFF.

This clonotype was observed a few times. V and J are TRBV7-9 and TRBJ2-2; TRBD1 is a possible D gene (6 bases). V lost 7 bases to trimming and J lost 6 bases, with 9 bases between them. The CDR3 consists of 12 residues. CDR1 and CDR2 from the germline V gene are SEHNR and FQNEAQ (reference sequence). CDR3 amino acids: CASMGAPGELFF. CDR3 in DNA: TGTGCCAGCATGGGGGCTCCCGGGGAGCTGTTTTTT.

V usage is TRBV6-1 and J usage is TRBJ1-1, with unresolved D. Trimming cost V 3 bases and J 1 base, with 9 bases left between them. Germline lookup yields CDR1 MNHNS and CDR2 SASEGT. CDR3 length equals 14 residues. CDR3: CASSDHQSNTEAFF. In DNA form, the CDR3 reads TGTGCCAGCAGTGATCACCAATCGAACACTGAAGCTTTCTTT.

This clonotype was seen more than once but under ten times. The chain combines TRBV20-1 with TRBJ1-2; 7 positions agree with TRBD1. This CDR3 spans 14 amino acids. Germline V gives CDR1 DFQATT, CDR2 SNEGSKA (reference sequence). V was pared by 0 bases and J by 7 bases, with 8 bases of the junction left unmatched. CDR3 coding DNA: TGCAGTGCTAGAGATTCCACAGGGGAGGCTGGCTACACCTTC. Its protein is CSARDSTGEAGYTF.

The chain links TRBV5-1 to TRBJ2-3; TRBD2 aligns across 7 bases. V gave up 2 bases and J gave up 2 bases; unmatched junction bases: 5. Germline CDR1 is SGHRS and CDR2 is YFSETQ. CDR3 length equals 15 residues. CDR3 loop: CASSLEAGPTDTQYF. Here the CDR3 DNA reads TGCGCCAGCAGCTTAGAAGCGGGACCCACAGATACGCAGTATTTT.

This clonotype was found a few times. This chain connects TRBV6-1 to TRBJ2-1, with unresolved D. This CDR3 is 14 amino acids long. Germline CDR1 MNHNS, CDR2 SASEGT. Trimming pared 7 bases from V and 5 bases from J, leaving 15 bases between. CDR3 in amino acids: CASNPRTPHNEQFF. CDR3 nucleotide sequence: TGTGCCAGCAACCCCAGGACGCCGCACAATGAGCAGTTCTTC.

This chain joins TRBV7-9 and TRBJ2-1; 8 bases line up with TRBD1. There are 15 residues in the CDR3. Per germline, CDR1 SEHNR and CDR2 FQNEAQ (reference sequence). Germline trimming cut 5 bases from V and 10 bases from J; bases unmatched to any gene: 13. The DNA of the CDR3 is TGTGCCAGCAGCCCCCCGTCGACAGGGGTAGAAGAGCAGTTCTTC. Its translation: CASSPPSTGVEEQFF.

The rearrangement joins TRBV11-2 to TRBJ2-7; weak D call: TRBD1 (5 bases). This CDR3 region has 16 residues. Germline V lookup: CDR1 SGHAT, CDR2 FQNNGV. Trimming stripped 0 bases from V and 0 bases from J, with 12 bases between. CDR3 sequence reads: CASSLEGQRASYEQYF. CDR3 nucleotides: TGTGCCAGCAGCTTAGAGGGGCAAAGGGCCTCCTACGAGCAGTACTTC.